Following are 8 T cell receptor beta chains from one sample sequenced in a study of blood T cells in healthy people across ages. The authors ran a second PCR of about 7 to 11 cycles using a sample-barcoded 5' primer and a J-beta primer mix. TCRdb analysed the 5' RACE reads with MiXCR anew, one entry per CDR3 protein. The table has over 550,000 distinct CDR3 sequences, roughly 30% seen once. The sequenced material came from blood. Receptors were obtained from a woman of 80 years or more in good health.

This clonotype was seen only a few times. The V and J genes are TRBV7-3 and TRBJ1-5, with unresolved D. V lost 6 bases to trimming and J lost 4 bases, with 10 bases between them. The CDR3 totals 13 residues. Germline-derived CDR1 and CDR2 are SGHTA and FQGTGA. CDR3 nucleotides: TGTGCCAGCAGGTTGCTCCAAAATCAGCCCCAGCATTTT. The encoded protein is CASRLLQNQPQHF.

This clonotype has a count of ten or more. The V and J genes are TRBV20-1 and TRBJ2-1; D is possibly TRBD2 (5 bases). The germline gives CDR1 DFQATT, CDR2 SNEGSKA (reference sequence). The CDR3 loop spans 14 amino acids. Trimming took off 1 base at V and 3 bases at J, with 10 bases between the two ends. CDR3 sequence (DNA): TGCAGTGCTAGAGCTACTAGTAACTACAATGAGCAGTTCTTC. This gives the protein CSARATSNYNEQFF.

This clonotype occurred many times. The chain combines TRBV28 with TRBJ2-4; D is possibly TRBD1 (6 bases). The V and J ends lost 4 bases and 1 base respectively, with 20 bases between them. The CDR3 is 18 residues long. Germline CDR1 reads MDHEN; CDR2 reads SYDVKM. The CDR3 region is CASSSILTGKGAKNIQYF. CDR3 sequence (DNA): TGTGCCAGCAGTTCCATACTTACAGGGAAGGGGGCCAAAAACATTCAGTACTTC. Using reference TRBV28 and TRBJ2-4 for the parts outside the CDR3, the full variable domain is DVKVTQSSRYLVKRTGEKVFLECVQDMDHENMFWYRQDPGLGLRLIYFSYDVKMKEKGDIPEGYSVSREKKERFSLILESASTNQTSMYLCASSSILTGKGAKNIQYFGAGTRLSVL.

Ten or more counts support this clonotype. The chain combines TRBV6-5 with TRBJ1-2, with 7 bases matching TRBD1. This CDR3 spans 16 amino acids. Germline CDR1 and CDR2: MNHEY and SVGAGI. V lost 2 bases and J lost 8; bases outside the gene matches: 14. The CDR3 reads CASSYRGQRASGGYTF. DNA for the CDR3: TGTGCCAGCAGTTACCGGGGACAGAGGGCCTCCGGGGGCTACACCTTC.

This clonotype was seen at least ten times. The genes are TRBV24-1 and TRBJ2-3, with D uncertain. From germline, CDR1 is KGHDR and CDR2 SFDVKD. The CDR3 totals 13 residues. V was shortened by 6 bases and J by 13 bases, with 19 bases between the two germline ends. CDR3 bases: TGTGCCACCAGTTCTACCGACCATACTTTCGAGTATTTT. Translation gives CATSSTDHTFEYF.

This clonotype has just a few counts. This may be a read error, as it is one base from a much larger clone. V gene TRBV5-1 combines with J gene TRBJ2-5; 8 nucleotides match TRBD2. This CDR3 spans 15 amino acids. In germline, CDR1 is SGHRS, CDR2 YFSETQ. After removal of 2 bases from V and 11 bases from J, the junction contained 14 bases not matched to a gene. The CDR3: CASSFSGASYNEQYF. Written as DNA, the CDR3 is TGCGCCAGCAGCTTTAGCGGGGCTTCCTACAATGAGCAGTACTTC.

There are many counts of this clonotype. CDR3 loop: CASSVGGTGGGETQYF. CDR3 in DNA: TGTGCCAGCAGCGTAGGAGGTACAGGGGGGGGCGAGACCCAGTACTTC. The V call is TRBV9, the J call TRBJ2-5; a weak D match, TRBD1 (8 bases). Germline V gives CDR1 SGDLS, CDR2 YYNGEE. This CDR3 contains 16 residues. The V and J ends lost 0 bases and 5 bases respectively, with 17 bases between them.

The chain links TRBV6-2 or TRBV6-3 to TRBJ1-5, with 8 bases aligning to TRBD1. Germline CDR1 MNHEY, CDR2 SVGEGT. The CDR3 is 14 residues long. V was pared by 7 bases and J by 5 bases, with 7 bases of the junction left unmatched. This CDR3 is CASKETGDHQPQHF. The CDR3 region has the DNA TGTGCCAGCAAAGAGACAGGGGACCATCAGCCCCAGCATTTT.